A selection of T cell receptor beta chains follows, all from one sample in a study of T-cell memory formation after mild COVID-19. TCRdb analysed the 5' RACE reads with MiXCR anew, one entry per CDR3 protein. This sample has more than 250,000 distinct CDR3 sequences; approximately 18% occur once, and the top ten carry under 30%. Specimen: PBMCs or a T cell subset sorted from them (not recorded which). These receptors were obtained from a man between 18 and 35 years old who had mild COVID-19 (a few samples of this study predate the infection). Cell type and time point are not known. Each CDR3 is given without its conserved first and last residue. The size of a clone is reported for some rows only, either as once, few or many, or as a class for expanded clones.

v_gene: TRBV12-3/TRBV12-4; j_gene: TRBJ1-5; abundance: once; CDR3aa: ASRGRYSNQPQH
v_gene: TRBV6-5; j_gene: TRBJ1-1; abundance: few; CDR3aa: ASSYRGMHSNTEAF
v_gene: TRBV6-5; j_gene: TRBJ2-3; abundance: NA; CDR3aa: ASKRFPTDTQY
v_gene: TRBV12-3/TRBV12-4; j_gene: TRBJ2-2; abundance: NA; CDR3aa: ASVDVAITGELF
v_gene: TRBV10-3; j_gene: TRBJ1-3; abundance: NA; CDR3aa: AISVGDVSGNTIY
v_gene: TRBV19; j_gene: TRBJ2-5; abundance: NA; CDR3aa: ASSPGTRPETQY
v_gene: TRBV6-6; j_gene: TRBJ1-6; abundance: NA; CDR3aa: ASSPFNSPLH
v_gene: TRBV6-2/TRBV6-3; j_gene: TRBJ2-1; abundance: NA; CDR3aa: ASRLAGVFEQF
v_gene: TRBV20-1; j_gene: TRBJ1-5; abundance: few; CDR3aa: SASPGGRNQPQH
v_gene: TRBV6-5; j_gene: TRBJ2-3; abundance: few; CDR3aa: ASSYGGGGADTQY
v_gene: TRBV2; j_gene: TRBJ2-3; abundance: many; CDR3aa: ASSDRGRGTDTQY
v_gene: TRBV6-5; j_gene: TRBJ2-7; abundance: few; CDR3aa: ASTLQYEQY
v_gene: TRBV6-2/TRBV6-3; j_gene: TRBJ2-4; abundance: few; CDR3aa: ASSYTPGRGIIHIQY
v_gene: TRBV5-1; j_gene: TRBJ2-1; abundance: NA; CDR3aa: ASSSRTGLVDEQF
v_gene: TRBV5-1; j_gene: TRBJ2-5; abundance: few; CDR3aa: ASSLEPGQETQY
v_gene: TRBV5-5; j_gene: TRBJ2-1; abundance: few; CDR3aa: ASSLGGAPGEQF
v_gene: TRBV4-2; j_gene: TRBJ1-1; abundance: few; CDR3aa: ASSQGGPNTEAF
v_gene: TRBV7-6; j_gene: TRBJ2-2; abundance: NA; CDR3aa: ASSLRQYTGELF
v_gene: TRBV15; j_gene: TRBJ1-5; abundance: NA; CDR3aa: ATRELGTANQPQH
v_gene: TRBV7-2; j_gene: TRBJ1-1; abundance: few; CDR3aa: ASSLGRRVNTEAF
v_gene: TRBV5-1; j_gene: TRBJ2-5; abundance: NA; CDR3aa: ASGQNRAGETQY
v_gene: TRBV4-1; j_gene: TRBJ1-2; abundance: few; CDR3aa: ASNRPGQGAAYGYT
v_gene: TRBV6-5; j_gene: TRBJ1-1; abundance: few; CDR3aa: ASSLMKENTEAF
v_gene: TRBV9; j_gene: TRBJ1-3; abundance: NA; CDR3aa: ASSAQGYSGNTIY
v_gene: TRBV5-7; j_gene: TRBJ2-5; abundance: NA; CDR3aa: ASSLEVIQETQY
v_gene: TRBV29-1; j_gene: TRBJ2-6; abundance: NA; CDR3aa: SGQNTGGANVLT
v_gene: TRBV7-3; j_gene: TRBJ1-6; abundance: NA; CDR3aa: ASSLTGGYNSPLH
v_gene: TRBV29-1; j_gene: TRBJ2-3; abundance: NA; CDR3aa: SGASDTQY
v_gene: TRBV27; j_gene: TRBJ1-4; abundance: NA; CDR3aa: ASSLSRIGSEKLF
v_gene: TRBV19; j_gene: TRBJ2-3; abundance: few; CDR3aa: ASKRMFSTDTQY
v_gene: TRBV5-1; j_gene: TRBJ1-2; abundance: few; CDR3aa: ASSEGHGEDYGYT
v_gene: TRBV18; j_gene: TRBJ2-1; abundance: NA; CDR3aa: ASSSGRVSNEQF
v_gene: TRBV11-2; j_gene: TRBJ1-2; abundance: NA; CDR3aa: ASSSDRRDNYGYT
v_gene: TRBV11-2; j_gene: TRBJ2-2; abundance: NA; CDR3aa: ASCPGGTGLYTGELF
v_gene: TRBV5-1; j_gene: TRBJ2-3; abundance: few; CDR3aa: ASSSGTSVLDTQY
v_gene: TRBV6-5; j_gene: TRBJ2-3; abundance: few; CDR3aa: ASSPRAISTDTQY
v_gene: TRBV5-1; j_gene: TRBJ1-3; abundance: NA; CDR3aa: ASSAGHPSSGNTIY
v_gene: TRBV29-1; j_gene: TRBJ1-1; abundance: many; CDR3aa: SVGSMNTEAF
v_gene: TRBV12-3/TRBV12-4; j_gene: TRBJ2-7; abundance: NA; CDR3aa: ASSFAEPYEQY
v_gene: TRBV7-2; j_gene: TRBJ2-2; abundance: few; CDR3aa: ASRTRPGLNTGELF
v_gene: TRBV7-9; j_gene: TRBJ2-7; abundance: once; CDR3aa: ASSDDSYEQY